This T cell receptor (beta chain) was documented in a study of shared clonotypes between healthy human individuals. Data came from immunoSEQ multiplex PCR; TCRdb stores just in-frame clones and leaves some out. The table includes 450,000 to 550,000 clones, more than 65% detected once. The germline gives CDR1 SGHAT, CDR2 FQNNGV. The ends were cut back, 5 bases at V and 0 bases at J, with 17 bases in the middle. The CDR3 loop spans 17 amino acids. Study findings and constraints: Clonotype sharing among donors, it was expected, would be affected by sequencing depth. Only a few donors were included, so the genetic and exposure-history diversity represented was limited. Sampling covered nothing but blood. Tissue TCR repertoires likely differ from those found in blood.

This clone was counted between two and nine times. Antigen unknown. The chain employs TRBV11-2 and TRBJ1-3; maybe TRBD1 (6 bases). The sequence was obtained from a woman aged 40 to 50 in good health. Some clones in this sample may be carry-over from other donors' samples. Sequenced: PBMCs. The CDR3: CASSPIQGLYSGNTIYF. In DNA form, the CDR3 reads TGTGCCAGCAGCCCAATACAGGGACTCTACTCTGGAAACACCATATATTTT.